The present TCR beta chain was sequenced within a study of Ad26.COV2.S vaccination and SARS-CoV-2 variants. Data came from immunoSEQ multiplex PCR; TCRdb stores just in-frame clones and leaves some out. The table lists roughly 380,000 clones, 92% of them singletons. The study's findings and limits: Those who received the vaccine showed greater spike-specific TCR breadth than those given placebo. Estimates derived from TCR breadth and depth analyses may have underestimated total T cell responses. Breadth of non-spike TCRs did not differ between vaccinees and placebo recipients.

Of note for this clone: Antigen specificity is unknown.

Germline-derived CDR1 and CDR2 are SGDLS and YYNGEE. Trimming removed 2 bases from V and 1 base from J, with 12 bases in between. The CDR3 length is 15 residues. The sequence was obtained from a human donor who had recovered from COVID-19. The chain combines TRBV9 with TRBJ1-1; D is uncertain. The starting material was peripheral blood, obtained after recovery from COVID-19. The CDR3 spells CASSVRGEANTEAFF. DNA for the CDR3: TGTGCCAGCAGCGTGCGGGGAGAGGCGAACACTGAAGCTTTCTTT.